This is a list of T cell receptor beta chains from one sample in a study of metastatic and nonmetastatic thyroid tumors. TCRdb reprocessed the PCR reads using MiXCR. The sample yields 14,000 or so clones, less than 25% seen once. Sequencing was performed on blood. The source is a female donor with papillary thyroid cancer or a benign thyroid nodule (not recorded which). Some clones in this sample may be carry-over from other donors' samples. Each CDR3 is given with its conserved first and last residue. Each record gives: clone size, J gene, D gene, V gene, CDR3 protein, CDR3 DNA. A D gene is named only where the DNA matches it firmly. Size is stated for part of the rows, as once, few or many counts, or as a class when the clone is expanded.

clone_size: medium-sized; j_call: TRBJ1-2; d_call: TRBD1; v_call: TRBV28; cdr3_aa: CASSLPQGAPYGYTF; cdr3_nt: TGTGCCAGCAGTTTACCCCAGGGGGCTCCTTACGGCTACACCTTC
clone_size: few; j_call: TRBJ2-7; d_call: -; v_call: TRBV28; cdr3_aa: CASSLYVGQQYF; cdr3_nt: TGTGCCAGCAGTTTATATGTCGGCCAGCAGTACTTC
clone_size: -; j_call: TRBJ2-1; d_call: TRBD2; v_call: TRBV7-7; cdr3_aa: CASSRTSGNYNEQFF; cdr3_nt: TGTGCTAGCAGCCGGACTAGCGGGAACTACAATGAGCAGTTCTTC
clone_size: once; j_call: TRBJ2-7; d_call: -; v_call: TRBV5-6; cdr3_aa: CASSSYGVYEQYF; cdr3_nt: TGTGCCAGCAGCTCCTACGGGGTCTACGAGCAGTACTTC
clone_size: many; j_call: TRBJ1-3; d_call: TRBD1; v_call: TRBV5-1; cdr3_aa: CASSLGQESSGNTIYF; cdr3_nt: TGCGCCAGCAGCTTAGGACAGGAAAGCTCTGGAAACACCATATATTTT
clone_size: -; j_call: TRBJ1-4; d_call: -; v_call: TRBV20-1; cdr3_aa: CSARTDSNEKLFF; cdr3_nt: TGCAGTGCGAGGACAGATTCTAATGAAAAACTGTTTTTT
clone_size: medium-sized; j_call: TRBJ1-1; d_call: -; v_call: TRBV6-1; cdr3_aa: CATLVRVATMNTEAFF; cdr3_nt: TGTGCCACCCTCGTTCGAGTAGCCACTATGAACACTGAAGCTTTCTTT
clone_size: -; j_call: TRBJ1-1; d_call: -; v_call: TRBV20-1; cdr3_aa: CSARGNSGAGDAFF; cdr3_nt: TGCAGTGCTAGAGGGAATAGCGGAGCAGGGGATGCTTTCTTT
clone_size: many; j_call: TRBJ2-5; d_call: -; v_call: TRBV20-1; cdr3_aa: CSVDVGRGETQYF; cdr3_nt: TGCAGTGTGGACGTTGGGCGCGGAGAGACCCAGTACTTC
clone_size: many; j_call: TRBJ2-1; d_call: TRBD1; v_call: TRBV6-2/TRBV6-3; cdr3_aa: CASSTLFDRDSLTYNEQFF; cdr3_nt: TGTGCCAGCAGTACTCTGTTTGACCGGGACAGCTTAACCTACAATGAGCAGTTCTTC
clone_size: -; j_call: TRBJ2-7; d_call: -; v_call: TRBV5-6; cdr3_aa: CASSLGLYEQYF; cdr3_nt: TGTGCCAGCAGCTTGGGCCTCTACGAGCAGTACTTC
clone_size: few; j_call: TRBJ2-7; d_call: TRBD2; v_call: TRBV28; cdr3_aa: CASSTSGSTYEQYF; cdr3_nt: TGTGCCAGCAGTACTAGCGGGAGTACCTACGAGCAGTACTTC
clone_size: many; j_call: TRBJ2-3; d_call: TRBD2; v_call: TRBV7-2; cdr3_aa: CASSWTSGGATDTQYF; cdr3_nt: TGTGCCAGCAGCTGGACTAGCGGGGGGGCCACAGATACGCAGTATTTT
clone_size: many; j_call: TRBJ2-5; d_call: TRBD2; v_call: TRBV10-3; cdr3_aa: CAISESEIAGVSETQYF; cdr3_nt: TGTGCCATCAGTGAGTCTGAGATAGCGGGGGTTTCAGAGACCCAGTACTTC
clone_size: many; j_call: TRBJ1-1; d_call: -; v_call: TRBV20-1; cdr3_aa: CSASKGRTEAFF; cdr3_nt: TGCAGTGCTAGTAAGGGTAGGACTGAAGCTTTCTTT
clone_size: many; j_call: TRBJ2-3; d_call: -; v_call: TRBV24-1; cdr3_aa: CATSDSRAVLRTGTDTQYF; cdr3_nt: TGTGCCACCAGTGACTCGAGGGCAGTTTTACGAACGGGTACAGATACGCAGTATTTT
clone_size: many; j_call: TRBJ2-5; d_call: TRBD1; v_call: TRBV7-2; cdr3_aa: CASSPGTWERDPGGASQYF; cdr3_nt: TGTGCCAGCAGTCCGGGGACATGGGAAAGAGACCCAGGGGGTGCGTCCCAGTACTTC
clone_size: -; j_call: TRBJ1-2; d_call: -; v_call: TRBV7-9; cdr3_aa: CASSPPVLVLGYTF; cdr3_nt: TGTGCCAGCAGCCCTCCTGTACTTGTACTGGGGTACACCTTC
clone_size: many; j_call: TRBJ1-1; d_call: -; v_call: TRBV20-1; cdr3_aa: CSASDGGRTEAFF; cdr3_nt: TGCAGTGCAAGCGATGGAGGGAGAACTGAAGCTTTCTTT
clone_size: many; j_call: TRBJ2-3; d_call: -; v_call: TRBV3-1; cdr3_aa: CASSPSTDTQYF; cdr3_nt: TGTGCCAGCAGCCCTTCGACAGATACGCAGTATTTT
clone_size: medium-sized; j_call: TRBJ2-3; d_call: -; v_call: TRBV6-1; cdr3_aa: CASSEAAGLTDTQYF; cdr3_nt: TGTGCCAGCAGTGAAGCGGCAGGACTCACAGATACGCAGTATTTT
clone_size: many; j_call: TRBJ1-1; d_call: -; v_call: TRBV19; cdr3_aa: CASSRGLDTEAFF; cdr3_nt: TGTGCCAGTAGTAGAGGCTTGGACACTGAAGCTTTCTTT
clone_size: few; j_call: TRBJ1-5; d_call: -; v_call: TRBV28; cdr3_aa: CASSPLGGLSGPQHF; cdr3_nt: TGTGCCAGCAGTCCCCTGGGGGGGCTAAGTGGGCCCCAGCATTTT
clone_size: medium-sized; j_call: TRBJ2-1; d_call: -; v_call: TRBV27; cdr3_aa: CASSLQGTYNEQFF; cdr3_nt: TGTGCCAGCAGTTTACAGGGGACCTACAATGAGCAGTTCTTC
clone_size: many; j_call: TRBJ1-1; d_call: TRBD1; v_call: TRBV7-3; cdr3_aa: CASSPTGGAANTEAFF; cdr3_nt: TGTGCCAGCAGCCCAACAGGGGGCGCGGCGAACACTGAAGCTTTCTTT
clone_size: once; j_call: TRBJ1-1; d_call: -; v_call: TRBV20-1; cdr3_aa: CSVAPPGMNTEASF; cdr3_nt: TGCAGTGTCGCACCCCCAGGTATGAACACTGAAGCTTCCTTT
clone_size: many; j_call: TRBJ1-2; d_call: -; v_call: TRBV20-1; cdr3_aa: CSTKTEESDYGYTF; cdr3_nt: TGCAGTACGAAAACCGAGGAGTCAGACTATGGCTACACCTTC
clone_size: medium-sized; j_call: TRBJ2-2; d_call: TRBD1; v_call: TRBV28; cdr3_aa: CASNPAPGQRGSGELFF; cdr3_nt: TGTGCCAGCAATCCTGCCCCGGGACAGAGGGGGTCCGGGGAGCTGTTTTTT
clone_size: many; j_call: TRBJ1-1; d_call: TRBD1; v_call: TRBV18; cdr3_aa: CASSPGQGTTTEAFF; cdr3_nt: TGTGCCAGCTCACCTGGACAGGGTACGACCACTGAAGCTTTCTTT
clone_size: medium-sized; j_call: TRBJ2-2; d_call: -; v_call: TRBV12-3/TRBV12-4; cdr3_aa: CASSQDTGELFF; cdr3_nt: TGTGCCAGCAGCCAAGACACCGGGGAGCTGTTTTTT
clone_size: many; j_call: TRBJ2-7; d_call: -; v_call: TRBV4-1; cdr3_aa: CASSQHEGYEQYF; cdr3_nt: TGCGCCAGCAGCCAACATGAGGGTTACGAGCAGTACTTC
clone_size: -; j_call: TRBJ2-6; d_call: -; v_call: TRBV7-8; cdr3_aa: CTSSPQRRVGSNVLTF; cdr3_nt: TGTACCAGCAGCCCGCAAAGAAGAGTTGGGTCCAACGTCCTGACTTTC
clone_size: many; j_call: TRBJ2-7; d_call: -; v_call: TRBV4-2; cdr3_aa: CASSQDIPAGRVHYEQYF; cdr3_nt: TGTGCCAGCAGCCAAGATATACCCGCCGGACGGGTGCACTACGAGCAGTACTTC
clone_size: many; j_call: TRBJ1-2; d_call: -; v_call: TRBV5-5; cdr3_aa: CASRPVLGPPPYGYTF; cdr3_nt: TGTGCCAGCAGACCCGTTTTGGGACCCCCCCCATATGGCTACACCTTC
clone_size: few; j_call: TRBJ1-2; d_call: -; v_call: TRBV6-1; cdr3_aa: CASTLPGTAYGYTF; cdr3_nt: TGTGCCAGCACCCTCCCCGGGACGGCTTATGGCTACACCTTC
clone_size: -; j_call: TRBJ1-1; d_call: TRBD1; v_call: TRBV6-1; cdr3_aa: CASSPQPGTGMGTEAFF; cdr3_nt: TGTGCCAGCAGCCCCCAGCCCGGGACAGGGATGGGCACCGAAGCTTTCTTT
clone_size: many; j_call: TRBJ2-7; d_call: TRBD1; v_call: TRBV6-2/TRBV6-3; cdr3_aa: CASSPGTGVVEQYF; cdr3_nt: TGTGCCAGCAGCCCCGGGACAGGGGTCGTCGAGCAGTACTTC
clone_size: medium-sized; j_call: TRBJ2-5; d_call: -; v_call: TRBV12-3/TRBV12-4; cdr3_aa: CASSLRRAVETQYF; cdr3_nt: TGTGCCAGCAGTTTAAGGCGGGCGGTAGAGACCCAGTACTTC
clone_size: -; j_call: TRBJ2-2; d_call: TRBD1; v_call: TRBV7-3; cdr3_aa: CASSDRDRTGNGELFF; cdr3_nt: TGTGCCAGCAGCGACCGGGACAGGACGGGGAACGGGGAGCTGTTTTTT
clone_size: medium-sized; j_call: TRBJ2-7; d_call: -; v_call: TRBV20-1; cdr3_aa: CSANLGGFDYEQYF; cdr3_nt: TGCAGTGCTAATCTGGGGGGTTTTGACTACGAGCAGTACTTC
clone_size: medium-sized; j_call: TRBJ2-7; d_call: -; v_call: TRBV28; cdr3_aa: CASSFRGYRSYEQYF; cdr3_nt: TGTGCCAGCAGTTTCAGGGGTTACAGGTCCTACGAGCAGTACTTC
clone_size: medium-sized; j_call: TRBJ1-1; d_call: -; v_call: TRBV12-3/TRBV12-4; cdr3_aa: CASSASGYTEAFF; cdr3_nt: TGTGCCAGCAGTGCCTCGGGGTACACTGAAGCTTTCTTT
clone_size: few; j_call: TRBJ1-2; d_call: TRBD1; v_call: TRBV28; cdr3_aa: CASSATTTGTYGYTF; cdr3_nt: TGTGCCAGCAGTGCCACAACGACAGGGACCTATGGCTACACCTTC
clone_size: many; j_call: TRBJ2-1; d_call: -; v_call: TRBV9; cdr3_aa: CASNQGNYNEQFF; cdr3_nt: TGTGCCAGCAATCAGGGGAACTACAATGAGCAGTTCTTC
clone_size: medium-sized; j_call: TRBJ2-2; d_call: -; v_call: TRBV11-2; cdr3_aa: CASSFFDTGELFF; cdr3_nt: TGTGCCAGCAGCTTTTTTGACACCGGGGAGCTGTTTTTT
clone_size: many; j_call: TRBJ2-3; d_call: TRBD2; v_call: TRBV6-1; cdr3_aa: CASSSGGDTQYF; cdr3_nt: TGTGCCAGCAGTTCGGGGGGAGATACGCAGTATTTT
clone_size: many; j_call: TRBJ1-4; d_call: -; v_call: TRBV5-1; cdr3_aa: CASSLEQAARAEKLFF; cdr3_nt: TGCGCCAGCAGCTTGGAACAGGCCGCAAGGGCTGAAAAACTGTTTTTT
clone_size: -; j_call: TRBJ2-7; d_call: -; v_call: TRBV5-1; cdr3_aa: CASSLSPTVCRTYEQYF; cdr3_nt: TGCGCCAGCAGCTTGAGCCCGACAGTGTGCCGAACCTACGAGCAGTACTTC
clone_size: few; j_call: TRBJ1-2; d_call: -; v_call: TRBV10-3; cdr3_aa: CAVGGVNYGYTF; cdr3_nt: TGTGCCGTCGGTGGGGTTAACTATGGCTACACCTTC
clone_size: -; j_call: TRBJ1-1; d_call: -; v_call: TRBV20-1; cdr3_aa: CSVAFIYGRRTEAFF; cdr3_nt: TGCAGTGTCGCGTTTATCTATGGGCGGAGAACTGAAGCTTTCTTT
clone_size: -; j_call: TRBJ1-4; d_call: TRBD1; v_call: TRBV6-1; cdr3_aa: CASTPGQWNQKLFF; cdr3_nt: TGTGCCAGCACTCCGGGACAGTGGAATCAAAAACTGTTTTTT
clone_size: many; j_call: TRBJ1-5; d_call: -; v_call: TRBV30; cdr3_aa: CAWSGGMGQPQHF; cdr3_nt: TGTGCCTGGAGCGGGGGGATGGGGCAGCCCCAGCATTTT
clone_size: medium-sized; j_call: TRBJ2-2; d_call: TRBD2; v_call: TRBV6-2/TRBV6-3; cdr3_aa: CASSFSSGRAFFAGELFF; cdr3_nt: TGTGCCAGCAGTTTCTCTAGCGGGAGGGCGTTCTTCGCCGGGGAGCTGTTTTTT
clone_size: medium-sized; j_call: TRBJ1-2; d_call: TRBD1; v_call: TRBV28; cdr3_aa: CASSWGWFGTGPGYTF; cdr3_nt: TGTGCCAGCAGTTGGGGGTGGTTCGGGACAGGGCCTGGCTACACCTTC
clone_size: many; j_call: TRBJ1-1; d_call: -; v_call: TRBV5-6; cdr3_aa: CASSLEGGNTEAFF; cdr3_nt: TGTGCCAGCAGCTTGGAAGGGGGGAACACTGAAGCTTTCTTT